The 17 T cell receptor beta chains listed next were all sequenced from one sample in a study of T cell repertoires in cytomegalovirus infection (dated by TCRdb to the late 2010s). Sequenced on an Illumina HiSeq 1500. TCRdb trimmed public reads at Q25 via fastp, called clones via MiXCR and kept in-frame beta chains. Every entry covers one CDR3 protein and lists the most common genes and DNA from its rows. The sample data list fewer than 700,000 distinct CDR3 sequences, and 24% of these were observed just once. In total, the top ten clones hold 6.5% to 10% of the sample. Sample: CD8+ T cells from PBMCs. The receptors here all came from a human donor in good health (CMV status not recorded). Some clones in this sample may be carry-over from other donors' samples.

The chain has TRBV29-1 and TRBJ1-1, with 7 bases matching TRBD1. From germline, CDR1 is SQVTM and CDR2 ANQGSEA. J gave up 3 bases and V 2 bases, and 0 bases lay outside the gene matches. This CDR3 is 12 amino acids long. The CDR3 coding sequence is TGCAGCGTTGAACAGGGGGACACTGAAGCTTTCTTT. It yields the protein CSVEQGDTEAFF.

J is TRBJ2-1 and V is TRBV2, with 9 bases aligning to TRBD2. V was clipped by 11 bases and J by 4 bases; unmatched bases: 9. Per the germline V gene, CDR1 is SNHLY and CDR2 is FYNNEI. The CDR3 consists of 14 residues. For the CDR3, the DNA is TGTGCCGTCCAGAGCGGGGGGCTTTACAATGAGCAGTTCTTC. It codes for CAVQSGGLYNEQFF. The variable domain in full, with the rest retrieved from reference TRBV2 and TRBJ2-1, is EPEVTQTPSHQVTQMGQEVILRCVPISNHLYFYWYRQILGQKVEFLVSFYNNEISEKSEIFDDQFSVERPDGSNFTLKIRSTKLEDSAMYFCAVQSGGLYNEQFFGPGTRLTVL.

A remark on this clonotype: This is likely a read error, given that the CDR3 carries no conserved phenylalanine or tryptophan at its end. The chain combines TRBV5-1 with TRBJ2-1, with D possibly being TRBD2 (6 bases). Trimming pared 7 bases from V and 10 bases from J, leaving 12 bases between. Germline V gene sequence: CDR1 SGHRS, CDR2 YFSETQ. The CDR3 totals 11 residues. DNA for the CDR3: TGCGCCAGCTGGGCAGGAGGGGAGCAGTTCTCC. Protein product: CASWAGGEQFS.

This clonotype was recorded at least ten times. This chain uses TRBV28 with TRBJ2-7; D unresolved. Trimming shortened V by 6 bases and J by 3 bases, and 12 bases separated the two germline ends. Per the germline V gene, CDR1 is MDHEN and CDR2 is SYDVKM. This CDR3 region has 13 residues. Here the CDR3 reads CASSLGPSYEQYV. The CDR3 DNA sequence: TGTGCCAGCAGCTTAGGGCCGAGCTACGAGCAGTACGTC.

V is TRBV7-9 and J is TRBJ2-6, with a possible D match to TRBD1 (6 bases). Trimming pared 5 bases from V and 0 bases from J, leaving 20 bases between. The CDR3 contains 19 residues. In germline, CDR1 is SEHNR, CDR2 FQNEAQ (reference sequence). CDR3 loop: CASSPKTGTGSSGANVLTF. The CDR3 DNA follows: TGTGCCAGCAGCCCGAAAACAGGGACCGGATCCTCTGGGGCCAACGTCCTGACTTTC.

The rearrangement joins TRBV6-2 or TRBV6-3 to TRBJ1-2; D unresolved. Germline V gene sequence: CDR1 MNHEY, CDR2 SVGEGT. The CDR3 is 11 amino acids. Trimming cost V 6 bases and J 9 bases, with 11 bases left between them. The CDR3: CASSDIWSYTF. CDR3 bases: TGTGCCAGCAGCGACATTTGGAGCTACACCTTC.

Only a few counts were recorded for this clonotype. The DNA of the CDR3 is TGTGCCAGTATGCCGGGACACAACACCGGGGAGCTGTTTTTT. This gives the protein CASMPGHNTGELFF. This chain uses TRBV19 with TRBJ2-2; tentative D call: TRBD1 (6 bases). The V end was cut by 7 bases, the J end by 2 bases, with 11 bases between. Per the germline V gene, CDR1 is LNHDA and CDR2 is SQIVND (reference sequence). The CDR3 is 14 amino acids.

This clonotype has a handful of counts. The chain employs TRBV7-4 and TRBJ2-3; D is possibly TRBD2 (5 bases). Germline CDR1 and CDR2: SGHVT and SQSDAQ. The CDR3 spans 15 residues. Trimming took off 4 bases at V and 2 bases at J, with 13 bases between the two ends. The CDR3 bases are TGTGCCAGCAGCTCCCCGGAGGAGGACACAGATACGCAGTATTTT. This codes for CASSSPEEDTDTQYF.

As regards this clonotype: A much larger clone lies one base from this, so it may be a read error. The rearrangement links TRBV7-2 to TRBJ2-2, with TRBD2 matching 10 bases. V gave up 3 bases and J gave up 3 bases; unmatched junction bases: 7. The length of the CDR3 is 17 residues. Per the germline V gene, CDR1 is SGHTA and CDR2 is FQGNSA. The CDR3 region is CASSFSSGGTYTGELFF. In DNA form, the CDR3 reads TGTGCCAGCAGCTTCAGTAGCGGGGGGACCTACACCGGGGAGCTGTTTTTT.

This clonotype was seen at least ten times. The chain joins TRBV7-9 to TRBJ2-3, with D unclear. V was shortened by 1 base and J by 2 bases, with 7 bases between the two germline ends. CDR1 and CDR2 (germline): SEHNR, FQNEAQ (reference sequence). This CDR3 comprises 14 residues. The CDR3 spells CASSLESNTDTQYF. CDR3 nucleotide sequence: TGTGCCAGCAGCTTAGAGAGCAACACAGATACGCAGTATTTT.

This clonotype has ten or more counts. This sequence joins TRBV7-8 and TRBJ2-7, with a tentative D call TRBD1 (6 bases). This CDR3 has 14 residues. Trimming cost V 6 bases and J 2 bases, with 14 bases left between them. The germline gives CDR1 SGHVS, CDR2 FQNEAQ. For the CDR3, the DNA is TGTGCCAGCAGGGATCCGGGACAAGCCTACGAGCAGTACGTC. Residues: CASRDPGQAYEQYV.

This clonotype was seen only a few times. The J gene is TRBJ2-2, the V gene TRBV6-6; D perhaps matches TRBD1 (5 bases). With 0 bases removed from V and 0 bases from J, the gap between germline ends came to 8 bases. The germline V gene has CDR1 MNHNY and CDR2 SVGAGI (reference sequence). There are 16 residues in the CDR3. CDR3 sequence: CASSYSIGANTGELFF. The DNA of the CDR3 is TGTGCCAGCAGTTACTCGATAGGGGCGAACACCGGGGAGCTGTTTTTT.

This clonotype was seen a few times. This chain joins TRBV6-6 and TRBJ1-2, with D possibly being TRBD1 (5 bases). V was clipped by 2 bases and J by 6 bases, with 16 bases between them. The CDR3 consists of 15 residues. Per germline, CDR1 MNHNY and CDR2 SVGAGI (reference sequence). The CDR3 protein is CASSYPSAKGDGYTF. The CDR3 DNA follows: TGTGCCAGCAGTTACCCCTCGGCCAAAGGGGATGGCTACACCTTC.

This chain joins TRBV7-6 and TRBJ1-5, with D perhaps TRBD1 (6 bases). Trimming removed 2 bases at V and 13 bases at J, with 15 bases between. Germline loops: CDR1 SGHVS, CDR2 FNYEAQ. The CDR3 sequence is 13 residues long. For the CDR3, the DNA is TGTGCCAGCAGCTTAAGGGCAGAGGGGGTACAGCATTTT. It specifies CASSLRAEGVQHF.

The chain recombines TRBV9 with TRBJ1-5, with TRBD1 matching over 9 bases. Germline lookup yields CDR1 SGDLS and CDR2 YYNGEE. V lost 4 bases, J lost 5 bases, and 7 bases stayed unmatched. The CDR3 spans 15 residues. CDR3 nucleotide sequence: TGTGCCAGCAGCCCGGGACAGGGAGGCCATCAGCCCCAGCATTTT. Amino acids: CASSPGQGGHQPQHF.

The genes are TRBV4-3 and TRBJ2-2, with a tentative D call TRBD1 (5 bases). The CDR3 sequence is 19 residues long. The V end was cut by 0 bases, the J end by 0 bases, with 17 bases between. Looked up from germline, CDR1 is LGHNA and CDR2 is YSLEER. In DNA, the CDR3 is TGCGCCAGCAGCCAAGACCGACAGAGGTACAAATCGAACACCGGGGAGCTGTTTTTT. This gives the protein CASSQDRQRYKSNTGELFF.

V gene TRBV6-4 combines with J gene TRBJ2-3; TRBD1 aligns across 9 bases. Trimming at V came to 10 bases and at J to 0 bases, leaving 14 bases not matched to a gene. This CDR3 comprises 17 residues. The germline CDR1 and CDR2 sequences are MRHNA and SNTAGT. CDR3 nucleotides: TGTGCCACTAAGGCCGGACAGGGGTCGCCTAGCACAGATACGCAGTATTTT. It encodes CATKAGQGSPSTDTQYF.